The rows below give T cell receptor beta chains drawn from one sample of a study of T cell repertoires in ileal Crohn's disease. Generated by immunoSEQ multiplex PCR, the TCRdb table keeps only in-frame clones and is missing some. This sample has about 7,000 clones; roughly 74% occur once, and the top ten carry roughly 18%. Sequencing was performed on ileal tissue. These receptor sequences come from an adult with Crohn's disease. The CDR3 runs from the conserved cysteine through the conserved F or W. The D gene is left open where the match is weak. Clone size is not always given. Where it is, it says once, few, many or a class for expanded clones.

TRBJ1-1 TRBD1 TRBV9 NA TGTGCCAGCAGCGTAGGAAAAGGGGGCAACACTGAAGCTTTCTTT CASSVGKGGNTEAFF
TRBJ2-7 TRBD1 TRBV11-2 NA TGTGCCAGCAGCTTAACTCCAGGGGGCTACGAGCAGTACTTC CASSLTPGGYEQYF
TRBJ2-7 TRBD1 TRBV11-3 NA TGTGCCAGCAGCTACCCAACAGGGGACTACGAGCAGTACTTC CASSYPTGDYEQYF
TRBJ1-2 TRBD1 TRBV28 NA TGTGCCAGCAGGGGGGACAGGCGGAACTATGGCTACACCTTC CASRGDRRNYGYTF
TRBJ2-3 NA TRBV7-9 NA TGTGCCAGCAGCTCCTCGGGGACAGATACGCAGTATTTT CASSSSGTDTQYF
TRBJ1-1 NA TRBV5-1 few TGCGCCAGCAGCTTACAGCAGGGGAGAGGGACTGAAGCTTTCTTT CASSLQQGRGTEAFF
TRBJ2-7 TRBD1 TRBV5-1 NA TGCGCCAGCAGCTTGTTGACAGGGGCTACCTACGAGCAGTACTTC CASSLLTGATYEQYF
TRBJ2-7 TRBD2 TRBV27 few TGTGCCAGCAGTCCGGGACTAGCGGGGGTCTACTTC CASSPGLAGVYF
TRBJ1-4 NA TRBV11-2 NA TGTGCCAGCAGCTTAGACCGGGGTGGCAATGAAAAACTGTTTTTT CASSLDRGGNEKLFF
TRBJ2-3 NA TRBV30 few TGTGCCTGGAGGGCGGGGACTAGCACAGATACGCAGTATTTT CAWRAGTSTDTQYF
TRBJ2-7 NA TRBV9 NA TGTGCCAGCAGCGTAGGAACAGGGCCTTTCGACGAGCAGTACTTC CASSVGTGPFDEQYF
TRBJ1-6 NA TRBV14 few TGTGCCAGCAGCCGATCCGGGACAACTTCACCCCTCCACTTT CASSRSGTTSPLHF
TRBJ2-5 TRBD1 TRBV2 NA TGTGCCAGCAGTCCTCGTACAGGGGGCCGGGAGACCCAGTACTTC CASSPRTGGRETQYF
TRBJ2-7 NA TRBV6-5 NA TGTGCCAGCAGTACGGTAGCCGCCTACGAGCAGTACTTC CASSTVAAYEQYF
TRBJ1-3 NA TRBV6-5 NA TGTGCCAGCAGATCCGGGACAGGAAACACCATATATTTT CASRSGTGNTIYF
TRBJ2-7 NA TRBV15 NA TGTGCCACCAGCAACCCGGACAGATTGGGTTACGAGCAGTACTTC CATSNPDRLGYEQYF
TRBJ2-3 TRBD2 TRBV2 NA TGTGCCAGCACCTCCAGCGGGGGGGCCGCAGATACGCAGTATTTT CASTSSGGAADTQYF
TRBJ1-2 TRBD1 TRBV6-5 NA TGTGCCAGCAGCACCCCCGGGACAGAAATCTATGGCTACACCTTC CASSTPGTEIYGYTF
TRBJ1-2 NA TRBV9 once TGTGCCAGCAGCGCATTTCGCGGGGCAAACTATGGCTACACCTTC CASSAFRGANYGYTF
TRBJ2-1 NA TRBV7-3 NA TGTGCCAGCAGCTCCGCCGTCGAAGAGAGACACATCTCCTACAATGAGCAGTTCTTC CASSSAVEERHISYNEQFF
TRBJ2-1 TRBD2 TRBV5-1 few TGCGCCAGCAGCTGGCCGAGCGGGGTCTCCTACAATGAGCAGTTCTTC CASSWPSGVSYNEQFF
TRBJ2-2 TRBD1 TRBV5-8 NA TGTGCCAGCAGCTTGAGGACAGGGGGGACCGGGGAGCTGTTTTTT CASSLRTGGTGELFF
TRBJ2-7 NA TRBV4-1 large TGCGCCAGCAGCCTCCGGACACCAGGCTACGAGCAGTACTTC CASSLRTPGYEQYF
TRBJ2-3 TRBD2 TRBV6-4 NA TGTGCCAGCAGTCACGGCGGGGGGGCCTCAGATACGCAGTATTTT CASSHGGGASDTQYF
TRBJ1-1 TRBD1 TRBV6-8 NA TGTGCCATCTATAGCGGGGACAGGGGGAACACTGAAGCTTTCTTT CAIYSGDRGNTEAFF
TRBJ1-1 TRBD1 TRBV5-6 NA TGTGCCAGCAGCTTGGGGACAGGCACGAACACTGAAGCTTTCTTT CASSLGTGTNTEAFF
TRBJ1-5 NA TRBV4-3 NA TGCGCCAGCAGCCAAGATCGTTCGAATCAGCCCCAGCATTTT CASSQDRSNQPQHF
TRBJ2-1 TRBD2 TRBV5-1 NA TGCGCCAGCAGCTTGGATCTAGCGGGCTCCTACAATGAGCAGTTCTTC CASSLDLAGSYNEQFF
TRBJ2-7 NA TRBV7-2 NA TGTGCCAGCAGCTTGACTATAGACCACGAGCAGTACTTC CASSLTIDHEQYF
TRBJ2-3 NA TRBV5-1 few TGCGCCAGCAGCTTGGCCCCAGCGGGCTCAAGAGATACGCAGTATTTT CASSLAPAGSRDTQYF
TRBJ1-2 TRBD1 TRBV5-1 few TGCGCCAGCAGCTTGGACGGCCCCGACAGGGGTGGCTACACCTTC CASSLDGPDRGGYTF
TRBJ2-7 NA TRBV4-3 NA TGCGCCAGCAGCCAAGCGGTGGGCCTTGGATACGAGCAGTACTTC CASSQAVGLGYEQYF
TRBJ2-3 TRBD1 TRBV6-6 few TGTGCCAGCGGGACAGGGGGTTCGACAGATACGCAGTATTTT CASGTGGSTDTQYF
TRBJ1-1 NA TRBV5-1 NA TGCGCCAGCAGCTTGGGGTTGGACAGCCTCTACAACACTGAAGCTTTCTTT CASSLGLDSLYNTEAFF
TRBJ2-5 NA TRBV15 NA TGTGCCACCAGCAGCTGGGACAACCAAGAGACCCAGTACTTC CATSSWDNQETQYF
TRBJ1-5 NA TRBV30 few TGTGCCTGGAGCCTCGGGGGTAACAGCAATCAGCCCCAGCATTTT CAWSLGGNSNQPQHF
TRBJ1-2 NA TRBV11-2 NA TGTGCCAGCAGCCGACCGGGAGCGGAGTATGGCTACACCTTC CASSRPGAEYGYTF
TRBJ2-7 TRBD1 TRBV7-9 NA TGTGCCAGCAGCTCAAGATTCCTCTACGGACAGGAGTACTTC CASSSRFLYGQEYF
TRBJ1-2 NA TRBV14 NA TGTGCCAGCAGCGACTTGGGATCGGGGAGGTCCTATGGCTACACCTTC CASSDLGSGRSYGYTF